Listed here are 21 T cell receptor beta chains from one sample, sequenced in a study of blood T cell repertoires in COVID-19. TCRdb keeps only in-frame clones here, not all; method: immunoSEQ multiplex PCR. Of some 350,000 clones detected, over 75% appear once; the ten largest clones hold 2.5% to 3%. Material for sequencing was PBMCs or T cells enriched from blood (not recorded which). The receptors here all came from a woman aged 25 to 39 who had recovered from COVID-19.

This clone was counted a single time. The J gene is TRBJ1-1, the V gene TRBV27, with TRBD1 matching 7 bases. V trimming: 6 bases; J trimming: 8 bases; junction bases outside the gene matches: 3. Germline CDR1 MNHEY, CDR2 SMNVEV (reference sequence). The CDR3 has 11 amino acids. The CDR3 loop is CASRLRGEAFF. As DNA, the CDR3 is TGTGCCAGCAGGCTCAGGGGGGAAGCTTTCTTT.

The rearrangement uses TRBV10-3 and TRBJ1-2; the D gene is possibly TRBD1 (6 bases). The CDR3 totals 14 residues. With 0 bases removed from V and 10 bases from J, the gap between germline ends came to 15 bases. CDR1 is ENHRY and CDR2 is SYGVKD in the germline V gene. CDR3 amino acids: CAISESQGRNSYTF. CDR3 DNA: TGTGCCATCAGTGAGTCACAGGGTAGGAATTCCTACACCTTC.

The chain couples TRBV10-2 to TRBJ1-3; D is ambiguous. The CDR3 is 13 amino acids. In germline, CDR1 is WSHSY, CDR2 SAAADI. Trimming removed 3 bases from V and 4 bases from J, with 7 bases in between. Here the CDR3 reads CASSDRGGNTIYF. The CDR3 nucleotides read TGCGCCAGCAGTGATCGAGGGGGAAACACCATATATTTT.

V usage is TRBV7-8 and J usage is TRBJ1-4, with 8 bases that match TRBD1. V shed 5 bases and J 5 bases; nucleotides not matched to a gene: 7. Germline V gene data show CDR1 as SGHVS and CDR2 as FQNEAQ. This CDR3 spans 15 amino acids. The CDR3 DNA reads as TGTGCCAGCAGCAGACCGGGACAGGCGAATGAAAAACTGTTTTTT. This encodes CASSRPGQANEKLFF.

V is TRBV19 and J is TRBJ1-2; TRBD1 matches 7 bases. This CDR3 is built from 16 residues. With V trimmed by 4 bases and J by 4 bases, 12 bases remained unmatched. Germline V CDR1 and CDR2: LNHDA, SQIVND (reference sequence). CDR3 region: CASSRGTAGPPYGYTF. The CDR3 coding sequence is TGTGCCAGTAGTAGGGGGACAGCAGGCCCACCCTATGGCTACACCTTC.

The genes are TRBV5-6 and TRBJ2-2; a possible D gene is TRBD1 (5 bases). Germline V gene data show CDR1 as SGHDT and CDR2 as YYEEEE. The CDR3 has 13 residues. The ends were cut back, 3 bases at V and 3 bases at J, with 6 bases in the middle. CDR3 DNA: TGTGCCAGCAGCTCGACAGACACCGGGGAGCTGTTTTTT. Amino acid sequence: CASSSTDTGELFF.

This clone was observed a few times. The chain couples TRBV5-4 to TRBJ2-5; tentatively, D is TRBD1 (5 bases). The V gene's germline CDR1 is SGHNT and CDR2 YYREEE (reference sequence). Trimming stripped 0 bases from V and 2 bases from J, with 14 bases between. The CDR3 is 16 amino acids. CDR3 sequence: CASSLVGATRQETQYF. CDR3 sequence (DNA): TGTGCCAGCAGCTTGGTAGGGGCCACACGGCAAGAGACCCAGTACTTC.

This clone has more than one count but fewer than ten. The V call is TRBV7-8, the J call TRBJ1-2; 8 nucleotides agree with TRBD1. The CDR3 consists of 14 residues. CDR1 and CDR2 (germline): SGHVS, FQNEAQ. The J segment lost 8 bases and the V segment lost 5 bases, leaving 10 bases of the junction unmatched. In nucleotides, the CDR3 is TGTGCCAGCAGCGCCTGGGACAGGACGGGAGGCTACACCTTC. It yields the protein CASSAWDRTGGYTF.

The rearrangement uses TRBV2 and TRBJ2-2, with D possibly TRBD1 on 5 matching bases. This CDR3 contains 13 residues. CDR1 is SNHLY, CDR2 FYNNEI, per germline. V was shortened by 6 bases and J by 1 base, with 6 bases between the two germline ends. The CDR3 spells CASRTVNTGELFF. DNA of the CDR3: TGTGCCAGCAGGACAGTGAACACCGGGGAGCTGTTTTTT.

J is TRBJ2-7 and V is TRBV5-4, with D uncertain. From germline, CDR1 is SGHNT and CDR2 YYREEE (reference sequence). The CDR3 loop spans 13 amino acids. V was clipped by 3 bases and J by 0 bases, with 7 bases between them. For the CDR3, the DNA is TGTGCCAGCAGCTCCTATCGCTCCTACGAGCAGTACTTC. Its translation: CASSSYRSYEQYF.

This clone was detected a few times. The chain uses TRBV2 and TRBJ1-4, with 7 positions matching TRBD1. This CDR3 region has 12 residues. The ends lost 8 bases at V and 8 bases at J; junction bases unmatched: 5. The germline gives CDR1 SNHLY, CDR2 FYNNEI. CDR3 coding DNA: TGTGCCAGCGGGGGGACAGACGAAAAACTGTTTTTT. As protein: CASGGTDEKLFF.

The chain uses TRBV19 and TRBJ2-1, with no clear D. V gave up 3 bases and J gave up 0 bases, with 9 bases separating them. Germline values: CDR1 LNHDA, CDR2 SQIVND (reference sequence). The CDR3 covers 15 residues. This chain's CDR3 is CASSIPFSSYNEQFF. The CDR3 DNA follows: TGTGCCAGTAGTATCCCTTTTAGCTCCTACAATGAGCAGTTCTTC.

The chain combines TRBV28 with TRBJ2-3; 10 nucleotides align to TRBD1. The CDR3 has 16 amino acids. In germline, CDR1 is MDHEN, CDR2 SYDVKM. After removal of 4 bases from V and 5 bases from J, the junction contained 9 bases not matched to a gene. CDR3 loop: CASSSPGTGERDTQYF. CDR3 nucleotides: TGTGCCAGCAGTTCCCCAGGGACAGGGGAGAGAGATACGCAGTATTTT.

The gene calls are TRBV11-1 and TRBJ2-3, with 9 nucleotides matching TRBD2. Germline V gives CDR1 SGHAT, CDR2 FQDESV (reference sequence). The CDR3 runs 16 residues. The J segment lost 3 bases and the V segment lost 3 bases, leaving 7 bases of the junction unmatched. The CDR3 bases are TGTGCCAGCAGCTTTAGAGCGGGAGGAAGGACAGATACGCAGTATTTT. This sequence encodes CASSFRAGGRTDTQYF.

This chain joins TRBV29-1 and TRBJ1-3, with 8 bases lining up with TRBD1. The CDR3 consists of 14 residues. The trim removed 7 bases at V and 0 bases at J, leaving 5 bases unmatched. The germline V gene has CDR1 SQVTM and CDR2 ANQGSEA. The CDR3, as DNA: TGCAGCGCCCAAGGACAGGGCTCTGGAAACACCATATATTTT. Protein product: CSAQGQGSGNTIYF.

The chain couples TRBV5-6 to TRBJ2-7, with D unresolved. CDR3 length equals 12 residues. The germline V gene has CDR1 SGHDT and CDR2 YYEEEE. V lost 0 bases and J lost 2, with 3 bases in between. CDR3 region: CASSLATYEQYF. The CDR3 DNA reads TGTGCCAGCAGCTTGGCTACCTACGAGCAGTACTTC.

The chain has TRBV6-2 or TRBV6-3 and TRBJ2-5, with D possibly matching TRBD2 (5 bases). The germline CDR1 and CDR2 sequences are MNHEY and SVGEGT. The CDR3 sequence is 16 residues long. The V and J ends lost 0 bases and 2 bases respectively, with 13 bases between them. The CDR3 loop is CASSYSNSAQQETQYF. In DNA, the CDR3 is TGTGCCAGCAGTTACTCGAATAGCGCGCAACAAGAGACCCAGTACTTC.

V is TRBV5-1 and J is TRBJ1-1; D is uncertain. The CDR3 loop spans 16 amino acids. Trimming removed 1 base at V and 4 bases at J, with 17 bases between. The germline CDR1 and CDR2 sequences are SGHRS and YFSETQ. CDR3 amino acids: CASSLFNVGGGTEAFF. CDR3 sequence (DNA): TGCGCCAGCAGCTTGTTCAACGTGGGAGGCGGCACTGAAGCTTTCTTT. The entire variable domain, with the rest obtained from reference TRBV5-1 and TRBJ1-1, is as follows: KAGVTQTPRYLIKTRGQQVTLSCSPISGHRSVSWYQQTPGQGLQFLFEYFSETQRNKGNFPGRFSGRQFSNSRSEMNVSTLELGDSALYLCASSLFNVGGGTEAFFGQGTRLTVV.

This chain links TRBV2 with TRBJ2-7; 9 nucleotides line up with TRBD2. The CDR3 has 14 amino acids. V trimming: 6 bases; J trimming: 2 bases; junction bases outside the gene matches: 5. CDR1 is SNHLY and CDR2 is FYNNEI in the germline V gene. The CDR3 sequence is CASSRSGSAYEQYF. The CDR3 DNA follows: TGTGCCAGCAGCCGTAGCGGGAGCGCCTACGAGCAGTACTTC.

The chain recombines TRBV27 with TRBJ1-5, with 8 positions matching TRBD1. The V and J ends lost 1 base and 7 bases, in that order; junction bases with no gene match: 6. The germline CDR1 and CDR2 sequences are MNHEY and SMNVEV (reference sequence). The CDR3 sequence is 15 residues long. CDR3 in amino acids: CASSLWGQAGQPQHF. DNA of the CDR3: TGTGCCAGCAGTTTATGGGGACAGGCAGGCCAGCCCCAGCATTTT.

The V call is TRBV9, the J call TRBJ1-6, with D uncertain. Trimming left V 4 bases short and J 0 bases short, with 14 bases between. CDR3 length: 17 residues. CDR1 and CDR2 from the germline V gene are SGDLS and YYNGEE. CDR3 nucleotides: TGTGCCAGCAGCCCCGGTCCACCCGTCTCCTATAATTCACCCCTCCACTTT. Its protein is CASSPGPPVSYNSPLHF.